This TCR beta chain was sequenced during a study of T cell responses to AZD1222 COVID-19 vaccine (dated by TCRdb to the early 2020s). For the study in its entirety: TCR sequencing was performed for 230 to 250 trial participants, of whom around 210 were given two doses of AZD1222 and 26 were given two doses of MenACWY control vaccine. Enrollment into the trials was organized by age into subgroups of 18-55, 56-69 and 70-plus years, and those subgroups contained roughly 150, 30 and 60 TCR-sequenced participants, respectively.

What the work shows at the level of the full study, not this receptor alone: Reportedly, close to half of the unique spike-specific TCRs recognized epitopes lying outside the regions that are mutated in the B.1.351 and B.1.1.7 variants. Because no day 14 peak-response samples were available, the repertoires could be characterized only after the peak T cell response. The vaccine-associated CD4 TCRs covered the entire spike protein, and the dominant responses fell in regions 160-218 and 743-854. After two AZD1222 doses, both the breadth and the depth of spike-specific TCRs were significantly higher than at day 0 and than in MenACWY recipients. Participants were mostly white British and included more females than males, and it was suggested by the authors that clonal diversity may have been underestimated. The 56-69-year group was small, and its depth increase did not reach significance, likely because of low power. Conclusions about previously exposed vaccinees were limited because only a handful of AZD1222 recipients were SARS-CoV-2 seropositive at baseline.

The CDR3 regions of human TCRbeta chains were analyzed by immunosequencing. The original pipeline was this. Repertoire TCRs were checked for matches against a reference library of SARS-CoV-2-specific TCRs that had been generated using the MIRA antigen-specificity platform. Breadth was defined as the fraction of unique TCRs that were SARS-CoV-2-associated. Depth was defined as the fraction of total T cells that were SARS-CoV-2-associated. Each spike-specific TCR was assigned to its reactive spike region and to a CD4 or CD8 class using the MIRA data. Log10-transformed breadth and depth values were compared by one-way ANOVA with Sidak's multiple comparisons tests. TCRdb took over this immuneACCESS table, retaining in-frame rearrangements with V and J assigned. Such tables are incomplete; in checked studies, under half of the missing clones stem from an unresolved V gene, and the remainder is unexplained. The DNA gave D and trimming, while V, J and clone size come from that table. The sample yields tens of thousands of clones; 81% were counted once. 26% of the sample is held by the ten biggest clonotypes.

The time point label on this specimen signifies: about 28 days (+/-7) after the second vaccine dose. AZD1222 recipients given second doses at about 4 weeks or at about 12 weeks were pooled, since spike-specific TCR depth and breadth were not found to differ between the two schedules. Samples from vaccinated people were obtained from the UK trials COV001 and COV002, which included a single-blind randomized controlled phase 2/3 trial of AZD1222 (ChAdOx1 nCoV-19) in healthy adults. Trial participant PBMC samples were collected at day 0 and day 28 after the second dose for TCRbeta chain sequencing. On this clone: Its antigen target is currently unknown. The input lacks base qualities; no much larger clone sits a single base away.

CDR1 LNHDA and CDR2 SQIVND were looked up in the germline V gene (reference sequence). V loses 4 bases at its end and J loses 13 bases; junction bases beyond the gene matches: 9. Reading from cysteine to phenylalanine, the CDR3 counts 15 amino acids. Of all the DNA, just the CDR3 is kept, 45 bases in frame from base 1. This material consisted of peripheral blood, taken 28 days after the second AZD1222 dose. This clonotype was sampled from an adult who received the AZD1222 COVID-19 vaccine. Recombination linked TRBV19 to TRBJ2-1, with 14 bases aligning to TRBD2. The nucleotide sequence reads as follows: TGTGCCAGTAGTACCGGGACTAGCGGGAGATTAGGACAGTTCTTC. Its translation is CASSTGTSGRLGQFF.